The 14 T cell receptor beta chains below were found in one sample sequenced in a study of post-analysis software for immune sequencing data. Study findings and constraints: TRBV5-6, TRBV5-1 and TRBV20-1 were among 4 or 5 TRBV segments more frequent in patients than controls.

The library was made from cDNA and included unique molecular identifiers. In TCRdb, the PCR reads were re-called with MiXCR into one record per CDR3 protein. The repertoire consists of about 540,000 distinct CDR3 sequences, with around 36% occurring once and the leading ten covering around 6.1%. These TCRs are of unknown antigen specificity. Sequenced: blood. The receptors shown here come from a girl aged 2 to 17 with multiple sclerosis.

The chain links TRBV20-1 to TRBJ2-5, with D perhaps TRBD1 (6 bases). The V gene's germline CDR1 is DFQATT and CDR2 SNEGSKA (reference sequence). The CDR3 covers 13 residues. CDR3 sequence reads: CRLDDRHQETQYF. The DNA for the CDR3 is TGCAGGCTCGACGACAGGCATCAAGAGACCCAGTACTTC.

This clonotype was observed many times. The rearrangement uses TRBV29-1 and TRBJ2-5; the D is unclear. Between the trimmed V and J ends, which lost 6 bases and 1 base, there was a span of 9 bases. Per the germline V gene, CDR1 is SQVTM and CDR2 is ANQGSEA. The CDR3 is 12 residues long. CDR3 loop: CSVDKAQETQYF. The CDR3 DNA reads TGCAGCGTAGACAAAGCCCAAGAGACCCAGTACTTC. Full variable domain (rest looked up from reference TRBV29-1 and TRBJ2-5): SAVISQKPSRDICQRGTSLTIQCQVDSQVTMMFWYRQQPGQSLTLIATANQGSEATYESGFVIDKFPISRPNLTFSTLTVSNMSPEDSSIYLCSVDKAQETQYFGPGTRLLVL.

V and J are TRBV5-6 and TRBJ2-7; 7 nucleotides agree with TRBD2. From germline, CDR1 is SGHDT and CDR2 YYEEEE. The CDR3 has 16 amino acids. With V trimmed by 4 bases and J by 0 bases, 10 bases remained unmatched. The CDR3 region has the DNA TGTGCCAGCAGCATCGGACTAGGGAGGAGCTCCTACGAGCAGTACTTC. It codes for CASSIGLGRSSYEQYF.

The CDR3, as DNA: TGCAGCGTTCGGACGGATAACACCGGGGAGCTGTTTTTT. Translation gives CSVRTDNTGELFF. The rearrangement uses TRBV29-1 and TRBJ2-2, with unresolved D. Trimming left V 5 bases short and J 2 bases short, with 9 bases between. CDR3 length: 13 amino acids. In germline, CDR1 is SQVTM, CDR2 ANQGSEA.

Only a few counts were recorded for this clonotype. The chain couples TRBV24-1 to TRBJ2-3; unclear D gene. Trimming pared 3 bases from V and 3 bases from J, leaving 9 bases between. Germline loops: CDR1 KGHDR, CDR2 SFDVKD. This CDR3 is built from 14 residues. The CDR3 loop is CATSDRQSTDTQYF. The DNA of the CDR3 is TGTGCCACCAGTGATCGGCAGTCTACAGATACGCAGTATTTT.

In its sample, this clonotype was seen a few times. This chain connects TRBV5-1 to TRBJ2-3; 7 bases map to TRBD2. V was pared by 2 bases and J by 1 base, with 4 bases of the junction left unmatched. Germline CDR1 and CDR2: SGHRS and YFSETQ. This CDR3 has 15 amino acids. The CDR3 DNA reads TGCGCCAGCAGCTTTGGACGGGGGGGCACAGATACGCAGTATTTT. It translates to CASSFGRGGTDTQYF.

This chain connects TRBV27 to TRBJ2-3, with a weak D call TRBD1 (6 bases). Germline V CDR1 and CDR2: MNHEY, SMNVEV (reference sequence). There are 17 residues in the CDR3. The V gene lost 0 bases and the J gene lost 1 base, with 14 bases spanning the gap. The CDR3 here is CASSLSGGGPRTDTQYF. Written as DNA, the CDR3 is TGTGCCAGCAGTTTATCTGGGGGCGGGCCTCGCACAGATACGCAGTATTTT.

To note about this clonotype: This likely comes from a read error, as the CDR3 has no conserved phenylalanine or tryptophan at its end. V is TRBV7-8 and J is TRBJ2-1, with no clear D. The CDR3 runs to 18 residues. Trimming took 5 bases from V and 3 from J, leaving 23 bases between them. In germline, CDR1 is SGHVS, CDR2 FQNEAQ. The CDR3 sequence is CASSHELGWSYGYNEQFS. CDR3 bases: TGTGCCAGCAGCCACGAGTTGGGTTGGTCCTATGGCTACAATGAGCAGTTCTCC.

This clonotype was seen more than once but under ten times. The V gene is TRBV20-1, the J gene TRBJ2-5; 11 bases are shared with TRBD2. V was pared by 0 bases and J by 5 bases, with 5 bases of the junction left unmatched. The germline V gene encodes CDR1 DFQATT and CDR2 SNEGSKA (reference sequence). The CDR3 is made up of 15 amino acids. In nucleotides, the CDR3 is TGCAGTGCTAGAGATCTGCCTAGCGGGGGGGAGACCCAGTACTTC. This sequence encodes CSARDLPSGGETQYF.

The chain joins TRBV20-1 to TRBJ1-2; no clear D gene. Trimming pared 5 bases from V and 6 bases from J, leaving 16 bases between. CDR1 and CDR2 (germline): DFQATT, SNEGSKA (reference sequence). This CDR3 has 13 residues. DNA for the CDR3: TGCAGTGCTCAGACTGAGAACAAGCATGGCTACACCTTC. This gives the protein CSAQTENKHGYTF.

This chain uses TRBV29-1 with TRBJ2-3; TRBD2 matches at 9 bases. After removal of 1 base from V and 7 bases from J, the junction contained 9 bases not matched to a gene. The CDR3 has 15 amino acids. In germline, CDR1 is SQVTM, CDR2 ANQGSEA. The CDR3 DNA reads TGCAGCGTTGAAGCAGTAGCGGGGGTGGTCAATACGCAGTATTTT. This gives the protein CSVEAVAGVVNTQYF.

The chain combines TRBV20-1 with TRBJ2-7; a possible D gene is TRBD2 (5 bases). The CDR3 runs 13 residues. Germline values: CDR1 DFQATT, CDR2 SNEGSKA (reference sequence). V was pared by 6 bases and J by 4 bases, with 16 bases between. CDR3 bases: TGCAGTGCCAAAGAGGGAGCAAGGTACGAGCAGTACTTC. This translates into CSAKEGARYEQYF.

This clonotype was seen a few times. This chain connects TRBV5-1 to TRBJ2-1; TRBD1 might be the D (7 bases). Per the germline V gene, CDR1 is SGHRS and CDR2 is YFSETQ. The CDR3 totals 14 residues. Deletions cut 2 bases from V and 7 bases from J, with 13 bases between. CDR3 nucleotides: TGCGCCAGCAGCTTAACCCAGGGGGGTAATGAGCAGTTCTTC. It yields the protein CASSLTQGGNEQFF.

V is TRBV11-3 and J is TRBJ2-7; weak D call: TRBD1 (6 bases). V lost 0 bases and J lost 7, with 13 bases in between. The CDR3 consists of 14 residues. The germline V gene has CDR1 SGHNT and CDR2 YENEEA. The CDR3 coding sequence is TGTGCCAGCAGCTTAGATAAGGCAGGGGATGAGCAGTACTTC. Residues: CASSLDKAGDEQYF.